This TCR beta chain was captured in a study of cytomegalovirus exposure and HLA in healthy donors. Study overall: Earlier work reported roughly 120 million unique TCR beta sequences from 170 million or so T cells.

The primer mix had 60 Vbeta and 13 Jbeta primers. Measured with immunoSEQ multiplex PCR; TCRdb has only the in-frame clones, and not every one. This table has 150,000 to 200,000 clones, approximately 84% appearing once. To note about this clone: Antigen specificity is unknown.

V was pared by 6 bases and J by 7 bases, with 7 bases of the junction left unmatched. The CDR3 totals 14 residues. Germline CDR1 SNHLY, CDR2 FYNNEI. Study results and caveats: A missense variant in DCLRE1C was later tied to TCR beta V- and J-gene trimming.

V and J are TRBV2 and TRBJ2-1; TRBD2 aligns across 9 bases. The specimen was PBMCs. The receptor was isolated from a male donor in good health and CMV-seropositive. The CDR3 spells CASSNAGGGNEQFF. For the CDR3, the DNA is TGTGCCAGCAGCAACGCGGGAGGGGGGAATGAGCAGTTCTTC.